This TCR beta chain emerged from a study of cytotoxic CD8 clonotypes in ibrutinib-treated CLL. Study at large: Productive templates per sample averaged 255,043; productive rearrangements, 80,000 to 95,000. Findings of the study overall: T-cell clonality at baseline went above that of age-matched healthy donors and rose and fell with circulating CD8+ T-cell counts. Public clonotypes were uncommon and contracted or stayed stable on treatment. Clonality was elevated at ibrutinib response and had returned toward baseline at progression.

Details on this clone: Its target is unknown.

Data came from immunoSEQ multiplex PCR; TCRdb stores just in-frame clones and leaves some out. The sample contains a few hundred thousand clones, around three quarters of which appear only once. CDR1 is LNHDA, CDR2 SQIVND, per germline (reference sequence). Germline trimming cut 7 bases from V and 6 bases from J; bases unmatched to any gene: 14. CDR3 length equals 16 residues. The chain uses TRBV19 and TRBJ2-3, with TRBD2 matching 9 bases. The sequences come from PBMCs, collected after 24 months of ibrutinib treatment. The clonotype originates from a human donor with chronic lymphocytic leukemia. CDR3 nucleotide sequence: TGTGCCAGTAATCCCGGGGCGGGAGGGCGATTCGATACGCAGTATTTT. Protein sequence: CASNPGAGGRFDTQYF. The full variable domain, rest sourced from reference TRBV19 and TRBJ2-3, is DGGITQSPKYLFRKEGQNVTLSCEQNLNHDAMYWYRQDPGQGLRLIYYSQIVNDFQKGDIAEGYSVSREKKESFPLTVTSAQKNPTAFYLCASNPGAGGRFDTQYFGPGTRLTVL.